These T cell receptor beta chains were read from a single sample in a study of cytomegalovirus exposure and HLA in healthy donors. Generated by immunoSEQ multiplex PCR, the TCRdb table keeps only in-frame clones and is missing some. This table has approximately 150,000 clones, just under 90% appearing once. The sample comprised PBMCs. Every receptor here comes from a young woman in good health and CMV-seronegative. Both conserved end residues are trimmed from each CDR3. The order of the fields is clone size, V gene, J gene, CDR3 protein. Clone size, where shown, is once, few, many, or a class for clones that have expanded.

abundance: .
v_gene: TRBV6-1
j_gene: TRBJ1-1
CDR3aa: ASSEAGTGYTTEAF

abundance: .
v_gene: TRBV7-9
j_gene: TRBJ1-1
CDR3aa: ASSGRLSNTEAF

abundance: .
v_gene: TRBV2
j_gene: TRBJ2-3
CDR3aa: ASSGGPGIPLRDTQY

abundance: .
v_gene: TRBV5-1
j_gene: TRBJ1-5
CDR3aa: ASSLDFSEGQPQH

abundance: .
v_gene: TRBV9
j_gene: TRBJ2-5
CDR3aa: ASSAGLVTETQY

abundance: .
v_gene: TRBV11-2
j_gene: TRBJ1-6
CDR3aa: ASSLEVETGAGSPLH

abundance: .
v_gene: TRBV10-1
j_gene: TRBJ2-7
CDR3aa: ASNPRSTYINSYEQY

abundance: .
v_gene: TRBV19
j_gene: TRBJ2-2
CDR3aa: ASSSGGRSPGELF

abundance: few
v_gene: TRBV30
j_gene: TRBJ1-2
CDR3aa: ACPPRLTGGLVGYT

abundance: once
v_gene: TRBV11-3
j_gene: TRBJ2-1
CDR3aa: ASSTRLAGQNNEQF

abundance: .
v_gene: TRBV21-1
j_gene: TRBJ2-7
CDR3aa: ASSKESGRTYEQY